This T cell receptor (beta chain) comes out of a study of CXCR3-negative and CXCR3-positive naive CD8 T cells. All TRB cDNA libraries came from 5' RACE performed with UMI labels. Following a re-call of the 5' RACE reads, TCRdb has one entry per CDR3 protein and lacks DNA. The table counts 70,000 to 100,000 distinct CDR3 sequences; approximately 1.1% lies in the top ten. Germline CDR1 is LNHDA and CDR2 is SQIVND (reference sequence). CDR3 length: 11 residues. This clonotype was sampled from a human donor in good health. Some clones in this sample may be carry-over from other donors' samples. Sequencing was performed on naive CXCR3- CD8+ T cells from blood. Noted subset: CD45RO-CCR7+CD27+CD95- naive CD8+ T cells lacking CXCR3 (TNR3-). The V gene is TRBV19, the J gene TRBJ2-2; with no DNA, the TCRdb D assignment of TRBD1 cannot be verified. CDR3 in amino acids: CASTPGGELFF. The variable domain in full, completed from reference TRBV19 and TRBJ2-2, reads DGGITQSPKYLFRKEGQNVTLSCEQNLNHDAMYWYRQDPGQGLRLIYYSQIVNDFQKGDIAEGYSVSREKKESFPLTVTSAQKNPTAFYLCASTPGGELFFGEGSRLTVL.